What follows are 16 T cell receptor beta chains derived from one specimen sequenced in a study of blood T cell repertoires in COVID-19. Libraries were prepared by immunoSEQ multiplex PCR; TCRdb keeps only in-frame clonotypes and omits some of them. The sample contains about 110,000 clones, 80% to 90% of which appear only once. Material: peripheral blood. The receptors were sampled from a woman of 80 years or more with active or convalescent COVID-19.

The rearrangement links TRBV12-5 to TRBJ2-2; 10 positions match TRBD1. This CDR3 comprises 17 residues. V shed 0 bases and J 8 bases; nucleotides not matched to a gene: 9. CDR1 is LGHNT, CDR2 FRNRAP, per germline. CDR3: CASGLVYSDRGPGELFF. CDR3 DNA sequence: TGTGCTAGTGGTTTGGTATATTCCGACAGGGGGCCGGGGGAGCTGTTTTTT.

This chain connects TRBV5-1 to TRBJ2-1, with 8 bases that match TRBD2. The CDR3 has 15 residues. V was clipped by 1 base and J by 8 bases; unmatched bases: 8. Germline lookup yields CDR1 SGHRS and CDR2 YFSETQ. This CDR3 reads CASSLTGGPLDEQFF. CDR3 DNA sequence: TGCGCCAGCAGCTTGACGGGAGGGCCTTTGGATGAGCAGTTCTTC.

This clone was detected once. The gene calls are TRBV28 and TRBJ1-1; no reliable D call. The CDR3 has 14 residues. Germline loops: CDR1 MDHEN, CDR2 SYDVKM. The ends were cut back, 7 bases at V and 4 bases at J, with 16 bases in the middle. In DNA form, the CDR3 reads TGTGCCAGCATGCCCCGGGGTCTCGCCACTGAAGCTTTCTTT. Translated, it gives CASMPRGLATEAFF.

This chain links TRBV5-1 with TRBJ2-7, with 9 positions matching TRBD1. Germline V lookup: CDR1 SGHRS, CDR2 YFSETQ. V lost 4 bases to trimming and J lost 3 bases; unmatched junction nucleotides: 5. The CDR3 length is 14 residues. The CDR3 here is CASSPTGGFYEQYF. The CDR3, as DNA: TGCGCCAGCAGCCCGACAGGGGGGTTCTACGAGCAGTACTTC.

V gene TRBV19 combines with J gene TRBJ1-4; D is unresolved. The V end lost 7 bases, the J end lost 0 bases, and 12 bases lay between the germline ends. The CDR3 length is 15 residues. The germline V gene encodes CDR1 LNHDA and CDR2 SQIVND (reference sequence). CDR3 sequence: CASTPGSATNEKLFF. As DNA, the CDR3 is TGTGCCAGTACCCCGGGGTCCGCAACTAATGAAAAACTGTTTTTT.

The rearrangement joins TRBV6-1 to TRBJ1-2, with a possible D match to TRBD1 (5 bases). The CDR3 sequence is 14 residues long. The V end was cut by 2 bases, the J end by 1 base, with 8 bases between. Germline CDR1 is MNHNS and CDR2 is SASEGT. The CDR3 protein is CASSERGDNYGYTF. As DNA, the CDR3 is TGTGCCAGCAGTGAAAGGGGCGATAACTATGGCTACACCTTC.

The chain has TRBV5-1 and TRBJ1-1, with 7 bases fitting TRBD1. The CDR3 consists of 15 residues. Trimming took 3 bases from V and 2 from J; bases not matched to a gene: 7. From germline, CDR1 is SGHRS and CDR2 YFSETQ. Here the CDR3 reads CASSSTGTANTEAFF. The CDR3 bases are TGCGCCAGCAGCTCGACCGGGACAGCCAACACTGAAGCTTTCTTT.

This rearrangement joins TRBV20-1 to TRBJ2-3, with TRBD2 as a possible D gene (5 bases). Germline V CDR1 and CDR2: DFQATT, SNEGSKA (reference sequence). The CDR3 spans 11 residues. Trimming left V 5 bases short and J 7 bases short, with 10 bases between. Here the CDR3 DNA reads TGCAGTGCTCCGGACTCAAATACGCAGTATTTT. Translated, it gives CSAPDSNTQYF.

V and J are TRBV30 and TRBJ2-3, with a weak D call TRBD1 (5 bases). Trimming pared 5 bases from V and 3 bases from J, leaving 9 bases between. The CDR3 spans 12 residues. Germline assignment: CDR1 GTSNPN and CDR2 SVGIG (reference sequence). The CDR3 here is CAWRQGTDTQYF. The DNA for the CDR3 is TGTGCCTGGCGGCAGGGTACAGATACGCAGTATTTT.

The genes are TRBV12-5 and TRBJ1-2, with D uncertain. Germline lookup yields CDR1 LGHNT and CDR2 FRNRAP. The ends were cut back, 1 base at V and 8 bases at J, with 11 bases in the middle. The CDR3 is 13 residues long. The CDR3 DNA sequence: TGTGCTAGTGGTTTGGACATGAGGCGCGGCTACACCTTC. Translation gives CASGLDMRRGYTF.

CDR3 nucleotide sequence: TGTGCCAGCAGCCGAGTGAGCTTAGAGACCCAGTACTTC. As protein: CASSRVSLETQYF. The chain has TRBV9 and TRBJ2-5; D is uncertain. The germline V gene encodes CDR1 SGDLS and CDR2 YYNGEE. V was cut by 4 bases and J by 4 bases, with 11 bases left in between. This CDR3 region has 13 residues.

The chain links TRBV3-1 (or the pseudogene TRBV3-2) to TRBJ1-2, with a tentative D call TRBD1 (5 bases). CDR1 and CDR2 from the germline V gene are LGHDT and YNNKEL (reference sequence). The germline V and J ends were trimmed by 0 bases and 5 bases, with 13 bases remaining between them. The CDR3 sequence is 15 residues long. CDR3 loop: CASSQEATARYGYTF. In nucleotides, the CDR3 is TGTGCCAGCAGCCAAGAAGCGACAGCGAGGTATGGCTACACCTTC.

J is TRBJ1-3 and V is TRBV2, with TRBD1 matching 7 bases. The V segment lost 6 bases and the J segment 4 bases; nucleotides outside the gene matches: 9. From germline, CDR1 is SNHLY and CDR2 FYNNEI. This CDR3 has 15 residues. Here the CDR3 reads CASSQTGRGGNTIYF. As DNA, the CDR3 is TGTGCCAGCAGCCAGACAGGGAGAGGCGGAAACACCATATATTTT. Supplemented by reference TRBV2 and TRBJ1-3, the full variable domain reads EPEVTQTPSHQVTQMGQEVILRCVPISNHLYFYWYRQILGQKVEFLVSFYNNEISEKSEIFDDQFSVERPDGSNFTLKIRSTKLEDSAMYFCASSQTGRGGNTIYFGEGSWLTVV.

This chain joins TRBV4-2 and TRBJ1-2; a weak D match, TRBD1 (5 bases). Trimming pared 0 bases from V and 3 bases from J, leaving 8 bases between. The CDR3 consists of 14 residues. In germline, CDR1 is LGHNA, CDR2 YNFKEQ. CDR3 bases: TGTGCCAGCAGCCAAGAGGTCAGGGACTATGGCTACACCTTC. Translated, it gives CASSQEVRDYGYTF.

V gene TRBV9 combines with J gene TRBJ2-3, with 7 bases identical to TRBD2. With V trimmed by 4 bases and J by 0 bases, 14 bases remained unmatched. The CDR3 covers 18 residues. Germline CDR1 and CDR2: SGDLS and YYNGEE. The CDR3 DNA reads as TGTGCCAGCAGCCCTAGGTTGGTGGCTAGCGGAAGCACAGATACGCAGTATTTT. As protein: CASSPRLVASGSTDTQYF. Full variable domain (missing parts from reference TRBV9 and TRBJ2-3): DSGVTQTPKHLITATGQRVTLRCSPRSGDLSVYWYQQSLDQGLQFLIQYYNGEERAKGNILERFSAQQFPDLHSELNLSSLELGDSALYFCASSPRLVASGSTDTQYFGPGTRLTVL.

This chain links TRBV5-1 with TRBJ2-7; 7 bases match TRBD1. The junction had 11 bases not matched to a gene; V was cut back by 4 bases and J by 4 bases. Germline-derived CDR1 and CDR2 are SGHRS and YFSETQ. The length of the CDR3 is 15 residues. The CDR3 protein is CASSQTGKVEYEQYF. CDR3 bases: TGCGCCAGCAGCCAGACAGGGAAGGTGGAATACGAGCAGTACTTC. The full variable domain, in which reference TRBV5-1 and TRBJ2-7 provide the parts outside the CDR3, is KAGVTQTPRYLIKTRGQQVTLSCSPISGHRSVSWYQQTPGQGLQFLFEYFSETQRNKGNFPGRFSGRQFSNSRSEMNVSTLELGDSALYLCASSQTGKVEYEQYFGPGTRLTVT.